This TCR beta chain appears in the sequencing data of a study of blood T cells in healthy people across ages. Germline lookup yields CDR1 ENHRY and CDR2 SYGVKD. With 6 bases clipped from V and 0 bases from J, the junction kept 12 bases outside the gene matches. The CDR3 is 18 amino acids. Every sample had a minimum of 6.5 million PBMCs isolated. No fewer than 5 micrograms of total RNA were isolated from every sample. Study results and limitations: A strong correlation was seen between TCR beta diversity and naive T cell percentage. Per million T cells, TCR beta diversity dropped about linearly as age rose.

This clonotype was picked up a small number of times. Its antigen is unidentified. Together with a sample-barcoded 5' primer, a J-beta primer mix was included in a second PCR lasting about 7 to 11 cycles. TCRdb re-analysed the 5' RACE reads in MiXCR, keeping a single row per CDR3 protein. The sample has hundreds of thousands of distinct CDR3 sequences, 50% to 65% seen once; the top ten hold around 40%. What was sequenced was blood. The clonotype originates from a man older than 75 in good health. The rearrangement joins TRBV10-3 to TRBJ2-1; 9 bases align to TRBD2. The CDR3 loop is CAIRPSSSGVPSYNEQFF. CDR3 in DNA: TGTGCCATCAGACCCTCCTCTAGCGGGGTCCCCTCCTACAATGAGCAGTTCTTC.